Following are 8 T cell receptor beta chains from one sample sequenced in a study of PD-L1 blockade in urothelial cancer (dated by TCRdb to 2016 to 2017). In the paper's terms, the time point label means: peripheral blood 6 weeks after treatment start. The method behind the library was the immunoSEQ multiplex PCR assay. TCRdb retrieved this table from immuneACCESS and kept in-frame rearrangements only. Not all clones are present; in checked studies, unresolved V genes account for under half, and no reason is known for the remainder. The sample table lists roughly 51,000 clones, roughly 88% of them with a count of one. Under 2.5% of the sample is in the top ten clones. Source: PBMCs, taken around atezolizumab (anti-PD-L1) treatment. Receptors originate from a man aged 50 to 59 with urothelial cancer.

V usage is TRBV6-1 and J usage is TRBJ2-7, with 9 positions matching TRBD1. After removal of 4 bases from V and 0 bases from J, the junction contained 7 bases not matched to a gene. The CDR3 is 16 residues long. CDR1 and CDR2 from the germline V gene are MNHNS and SASEGT. The chain's CDR3 is CASSGGGQGSSYEQYF. Written as DNA, the CDR3 is TGTGCCAGCAGTGGGGGGGGACAGGGAAGCTCCTACGAGCAGTACTTC.

This chain connects TRBV6-1 to TRBJ1-1; the match to TRBD1 covers 9 bases. Germline CDR1 is MNHNS and CDR2 is SASEGT. V lost 8 bases, J lost 8 bases, and 12 bases stayed unmatched. The CDR3 is 14 residues long. The CDR3 bases are TGTGCCAGCTCATCGGTGGACAGGGGAAAGGAAGCTTTCTTT. This encodes CASSSVDRGKEAFF.

This clone was recorded only once. The DNA for the CDR3 is TGTGCCAGCAGTCCGCGGGACAGGGGTTCCTACGAGCAGTACTTC. The encoded protein is CASSPRDRGSYEQYF. The chain couples TRBV6-6 to TRBJ2-7, with TRBD1 matching 10 bases. The V segment lost 5 bases and the J segment 1 base; nucleotides outside the gene matches: 5. The CDR3 has 15 amino acids. From germline, CDR1 is MNHNY and CDR2 SVGAGI (reference sequence).

The genes are TRBV5-1 and TRBJ1-5, with TRBD1 as a possible D gene (6 bases). Trimming removed 4 bases from V and 0 bases from J, with 14 bases in between. The CDR3 spans 16 residues. From germline, CDR1 is SGHRS and CDR2 YFSETQ. CDR3 in DNA: TGCGCCAGCAGCATCGGACAGCCTTATAGCAATCAGCCCCAGCATTTT. It translates to CASSIGQPYSNQPQHF.

The gene calls are TRBV10-1 and TRBJ1-1; D is possibly TRBD1 (6 bases). The CDR3 is made up of 15 amino acids. The V and J ends lost 0 bases and 0 bases respectively, with 8 bases between them. Per the germline V gene, CDR1 is WNHNN and CDR2 is SYGVQD (reference sequence). The CDR3 here is CASSESSGVNTEAFF. The CDR3 DNA follows: TGCGCCAGCAGTGAGTCGTCAGGGGTGAACACTGAAGCTTTCTTT.

The chain is built from TRBV4-1 and TRBJ1-1; D is unresolved. Germline V gene data show CDR1 as MGHRA and CDR2 as YSYEKL. The CDR3 consists of 13 residues. The V end lost 0 bases, the J end lost 0 bases, and 2 bases lay between the germline ends. In nucleotides, the CDR3 is TGCGCCAGCAGCCAAGACATGAACACTGAAGCTTTCTTT. Translation gives CASSQDMNTEAFF.

CDR3: CASSEGQGYPTDTQYF. CDR3 bases: TGTGCCAGCAGTGAAGGCCAGGGGTATCCCACAGATACGCAGTATTTT. The V call is TRBV6-4, the J call TRBJ2-3; TRBD1 is a possible D gene (6 bases). V dropped 3 bases and J dropped 2 bases, with 15 bases sitting between them. This CDR3 has 16 amino acids. Germline V lookup: CDR1 MRHNA, CDR2 SNTAGT.

The chain couples TRBV9 to TRBJ2-1, with 11 nucleotides matching TRBD2. The J segment lost 8 bases and the V segment lost 0 bases, leaving 4 bases of the junction unmatched. CDR3 length: 15 residues. The V gene's germline CDR1 is SGDLS and CDR2 YYNGEE. The DNA for the CDR3 is TGTGCCAGCAGCGTAGGTAGCGGGGGGGCACATGAGCAGTTCTTC. Translated, it gives CASSVGSGGAHEQFF.